These 3 T cell receptor beta chains came from one sample sequenced in a study of T cells after yellow fever vaccination. TCRdb reanalysed the 5' RACE reads using MiXCR and keeps one entry per CDR3 protein. The sample contains 300,000 or so distinct CDR3 sequences, 6.8% of which appear only once. The sample in question was PBMCs, obtained more than 40 days after the first yellow fever vaccination. Receptors were obtained from a man between 18 and 35 years old who received the YFV17D yellow fever vaccine.

V usage is TRBV20-1 and J usage is TRBJ2-7; no firm D call. CDR1 is DFQATT, CDR2 SNEGSKA, per germline (reference sequence). This CDR3 spans 13 amino acids. V lost 6 bases and J 5 bases, leaving 17 bases between the germline ends. The CDR3 reads CSARKAGFHEQYV. CDR3 nucleotides: TGCAGTGCCCGCAAGGCAGGATTCCACGAGCAGTACGTC.

This chain connects TRBV10-3 to TRBJ2-2, with TRBD1 as a possible D gene (6 bases). Per germline, CDR1 ENHRY and CDR2 SYGVKD. V was shortened by 6 bases and J by 2 bases, with 13 bases between the two germline ends. CDR3 length equals 15 residues. CDR3 amino acids: CAISATGPNTGELFF. CDR3 DNA: TGTGCCATCAGCGCGACAGGTCCCAACACCGGGGAGCTGTTTTTT.

This clonotype was seen only a few times. This chain uses TRBV28 with TRBJ1-1; D possibly corresponds to TRBD1 (5 bases). Germline CDR1 reads MDHEN; CDR2 reads SYDVKM. The length of the CDR3 is 14 residues. V was cut by 6 bases and J by 0 bases, with 11 bases left in between. CDR3 sequence reads: CASRRGGVNTEAFF. CDR3 coding DNA: TGTGCCAGCAGGAGGGGAGGAGTGAACACTGAAGCTTTCTTT.